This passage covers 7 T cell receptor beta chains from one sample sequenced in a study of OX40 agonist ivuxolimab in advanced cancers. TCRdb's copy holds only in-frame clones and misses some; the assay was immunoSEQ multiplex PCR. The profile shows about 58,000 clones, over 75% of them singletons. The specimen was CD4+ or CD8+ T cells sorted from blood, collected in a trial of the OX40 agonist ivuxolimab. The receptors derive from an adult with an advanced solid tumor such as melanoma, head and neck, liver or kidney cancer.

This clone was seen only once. Written as DNA, the CDR3 is TGCGCCAGCAGCCCCTCTACCGTAGGACTAGCGGGGAACCAAGAGACCCAGTACTTC. Encoded protein: CASSPSTVGLAGNQETQYF. The V and J genes are TRBV5-1 and TRBJ2-5; 12 bases match TRBD2. This CDR3 has 19 amino acids. Germline CDR1 reads SGHRS; CDR2 reads YFSETQ. Trimming at V came to 4 bases and at J to 0 bases, leaving 13 bases not matched to a gene.

CDR3 nucleotide sequence: TGTGCCAGCAGTTCGCCCCACAATACCTACGAGCAGTACTTC. Translated, it gives CASSSPHNTYEQYF. V is TRBV6-5 and J is TRBJ2-7; D gene ambiguous. With 4 bases removed from V and 2 bases from J, the gap between germline ends came to 12 bases. CDR3 length: 14 residues. CDR1 is MNHEY and CDR2 is SVGAGI in the germline V gene.

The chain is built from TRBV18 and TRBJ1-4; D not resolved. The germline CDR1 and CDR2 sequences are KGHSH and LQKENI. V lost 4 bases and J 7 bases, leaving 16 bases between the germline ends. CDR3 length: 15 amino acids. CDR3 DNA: TGTGCCAGCTCACAAAGGACTATGGGTAGTGAAAAACTGTTTTTT. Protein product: CASSQRTMGSEKLFF.

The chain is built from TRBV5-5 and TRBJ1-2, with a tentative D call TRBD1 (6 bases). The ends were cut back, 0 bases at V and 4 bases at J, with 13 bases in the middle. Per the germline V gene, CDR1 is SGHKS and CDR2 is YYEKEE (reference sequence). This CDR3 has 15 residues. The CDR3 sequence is CASSLVGQTIYGYTF. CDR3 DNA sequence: TGTGCCAGCAGCTTGGTAGGACAGACCATCTATGGCTACACCTTC.

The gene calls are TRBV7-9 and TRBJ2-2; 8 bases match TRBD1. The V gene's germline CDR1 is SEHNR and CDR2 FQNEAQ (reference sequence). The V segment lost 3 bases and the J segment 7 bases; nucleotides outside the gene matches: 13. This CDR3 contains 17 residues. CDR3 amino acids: CASSLVGQGARDGELFF. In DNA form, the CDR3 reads TGTGCCAGCAGCTTGGTTGGCCAGGGGGCTAGAGACGGGGAGCTGTTTTTT.

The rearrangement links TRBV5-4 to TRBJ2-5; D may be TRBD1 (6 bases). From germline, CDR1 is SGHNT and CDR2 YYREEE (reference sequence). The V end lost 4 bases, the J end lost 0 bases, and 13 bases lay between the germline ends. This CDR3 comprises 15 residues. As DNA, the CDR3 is TGTGCCAGCAGCCGACAGGTCCCGAACCAAGAGACCCAGTACTTC. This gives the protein CASSRQVPNQETQYF.

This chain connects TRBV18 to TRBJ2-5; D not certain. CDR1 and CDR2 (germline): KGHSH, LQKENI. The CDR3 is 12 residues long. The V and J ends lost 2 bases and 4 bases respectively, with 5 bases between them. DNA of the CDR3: TGTGCCAGCTCACCAGGGGTAGAGACCCAGTACTTC. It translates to CASSPGVETQYF.